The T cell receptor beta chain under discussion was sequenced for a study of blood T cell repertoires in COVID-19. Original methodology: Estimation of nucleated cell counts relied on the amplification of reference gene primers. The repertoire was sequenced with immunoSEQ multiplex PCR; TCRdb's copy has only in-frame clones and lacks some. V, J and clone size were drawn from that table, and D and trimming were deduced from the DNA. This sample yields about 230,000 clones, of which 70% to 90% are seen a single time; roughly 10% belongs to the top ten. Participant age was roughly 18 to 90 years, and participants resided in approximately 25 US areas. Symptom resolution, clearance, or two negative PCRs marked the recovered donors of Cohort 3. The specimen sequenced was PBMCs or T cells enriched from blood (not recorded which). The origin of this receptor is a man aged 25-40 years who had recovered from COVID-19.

This CDR3 is CASSFLPGGGNEKLFF. CDR3 nucleotides: TGTGCCAGCAGCTTTCTACCTGGCGGGGGGAATGAAAAACTGTTTTTT. The J gene is TRBJ1-4, the V gene TRBV7-9; perhaps TRBD1 as D (5 bases). CDR1 and CDR2 from the germline V gene are SEHNR and FQNEAQ (reference sequence). The CDR3 sequence is 16 residues long. Deletions cut 3 bases from V and 5 bases from J, with 16 bases between.